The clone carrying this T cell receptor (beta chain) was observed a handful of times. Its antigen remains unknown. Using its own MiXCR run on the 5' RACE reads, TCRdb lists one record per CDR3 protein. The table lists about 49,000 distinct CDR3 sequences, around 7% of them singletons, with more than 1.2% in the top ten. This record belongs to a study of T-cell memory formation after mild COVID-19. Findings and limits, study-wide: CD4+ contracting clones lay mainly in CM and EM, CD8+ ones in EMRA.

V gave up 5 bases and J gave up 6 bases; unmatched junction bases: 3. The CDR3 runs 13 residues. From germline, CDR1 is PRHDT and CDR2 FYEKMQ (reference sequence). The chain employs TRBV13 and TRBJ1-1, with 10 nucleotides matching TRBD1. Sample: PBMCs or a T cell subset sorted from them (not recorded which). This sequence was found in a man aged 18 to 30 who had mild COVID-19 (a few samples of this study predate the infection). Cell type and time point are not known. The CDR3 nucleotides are TGTGCCAGCAGCATCGGGACAGGGGCTGAAGCTTTCTTT. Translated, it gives CASSIGTGAEAFF.